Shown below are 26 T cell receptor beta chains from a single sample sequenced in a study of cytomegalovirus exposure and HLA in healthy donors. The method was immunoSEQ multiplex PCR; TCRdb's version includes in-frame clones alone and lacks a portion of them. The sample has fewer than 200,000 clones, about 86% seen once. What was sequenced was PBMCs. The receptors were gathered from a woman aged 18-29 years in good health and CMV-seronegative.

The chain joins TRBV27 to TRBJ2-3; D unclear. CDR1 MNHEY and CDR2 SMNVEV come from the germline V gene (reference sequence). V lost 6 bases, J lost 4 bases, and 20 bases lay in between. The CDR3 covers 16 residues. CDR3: CASSYNSLVRSDTQYF. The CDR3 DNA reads TGTGCCAGCAGCTACAATTCGTTGGTGAGGTCAGATACGCAGTATTTT.

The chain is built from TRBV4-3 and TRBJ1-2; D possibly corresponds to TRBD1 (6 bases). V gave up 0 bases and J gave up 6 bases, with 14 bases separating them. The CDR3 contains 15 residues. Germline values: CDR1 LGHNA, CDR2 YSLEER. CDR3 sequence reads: CASSQDLGGWNGYTF. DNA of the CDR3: TGCGCCAGCAGCCAAGATCTAGGGGGTTGGAATGGCTACACCTTC.

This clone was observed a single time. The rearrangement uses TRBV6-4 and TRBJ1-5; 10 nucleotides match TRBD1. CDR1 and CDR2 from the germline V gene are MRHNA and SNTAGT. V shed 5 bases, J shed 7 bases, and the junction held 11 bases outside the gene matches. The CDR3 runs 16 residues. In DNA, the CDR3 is TGTGCCAGCAGTTTGTTGCCGGGACAGGGGAAACAGCCCCAGCATTTT. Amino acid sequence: CASSLLPGQGKQPQHF.

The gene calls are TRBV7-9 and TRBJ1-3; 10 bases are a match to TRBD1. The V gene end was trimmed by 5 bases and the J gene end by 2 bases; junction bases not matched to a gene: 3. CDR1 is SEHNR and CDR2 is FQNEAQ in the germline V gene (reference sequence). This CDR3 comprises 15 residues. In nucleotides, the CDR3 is TGTGCCAGCAGCCCCGGGACAGGGGCTGGAAACACCATATATTTT. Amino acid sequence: CASSPGTGAGNTIYF.

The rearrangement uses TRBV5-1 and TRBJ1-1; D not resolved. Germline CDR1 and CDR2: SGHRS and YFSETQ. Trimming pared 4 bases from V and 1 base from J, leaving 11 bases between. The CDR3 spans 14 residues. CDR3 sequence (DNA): TGCGCCAGCAGCCTGCGGGAGCCGAACACTGAAGCTTTCTTT. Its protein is CASSLREPNTEAFF.

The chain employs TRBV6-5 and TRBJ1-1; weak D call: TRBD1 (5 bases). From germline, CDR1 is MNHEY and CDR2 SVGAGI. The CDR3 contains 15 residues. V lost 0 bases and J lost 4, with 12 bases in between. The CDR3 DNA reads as TGTGCCAGCAGTTACTCGAAAAGGGGTGCCACTGAAGCTTTCTTT. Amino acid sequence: CASSYSKRGATEAFF.

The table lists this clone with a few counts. The CDR3 reads CASSSWTGGTGELFF. DNA of the CDR3: TGTGCCAGCTCTTCCTGGACAGGTGGAACCGGGGAGCTGTTTTTT. The chain couples TRBV19 to TRBJ2-2; TRBD1 agrees at 7 bases. The CDR3 extends over 15 amino acids. Trimming took 9 bases from V and 5 from J; bases not matched to a gene: 12. Germline V gene lookup returns CDR1 LNHDA and CDR2 SQIVND (reference sequence). Full variable domain (missing parts from reference TRBV19 and TRBJ2-2): DGGITQSPKYLFRKEGQNVTLSCEQNLNHDAMYWYRQDPGQGLRLIYYSQIVNDFQKGDIAEGYSVSREKKESFPLTVTSAQKNPTAFYLCASSSWTGGTGELFFGEGSRLTVL.

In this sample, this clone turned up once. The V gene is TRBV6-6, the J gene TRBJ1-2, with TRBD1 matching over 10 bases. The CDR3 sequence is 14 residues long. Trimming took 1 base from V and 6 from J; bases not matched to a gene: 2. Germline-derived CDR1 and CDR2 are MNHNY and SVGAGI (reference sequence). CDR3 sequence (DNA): TGTGCCAGCAGTTACTATGGGACAGGGGATGGCTACACCTTC. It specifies CASSYYGTGDGYTF.

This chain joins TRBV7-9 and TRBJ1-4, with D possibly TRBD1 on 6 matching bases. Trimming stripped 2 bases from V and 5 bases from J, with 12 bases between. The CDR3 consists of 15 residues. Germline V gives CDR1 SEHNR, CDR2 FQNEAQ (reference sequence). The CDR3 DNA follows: TGTGCCAGCAGCTTAAACGCCCAGGGGAATGAAAAACTGTTTTTT. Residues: CASSLNAQGNEKLFF.

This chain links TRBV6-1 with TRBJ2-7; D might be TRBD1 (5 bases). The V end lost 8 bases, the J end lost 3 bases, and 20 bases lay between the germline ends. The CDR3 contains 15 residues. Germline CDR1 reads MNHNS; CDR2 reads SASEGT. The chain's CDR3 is CASGENRWEIYEQYF. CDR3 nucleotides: TGTGCCAGCGGAGAAAACAGGTGGGAAATCTACGAGCAGTACTTC.

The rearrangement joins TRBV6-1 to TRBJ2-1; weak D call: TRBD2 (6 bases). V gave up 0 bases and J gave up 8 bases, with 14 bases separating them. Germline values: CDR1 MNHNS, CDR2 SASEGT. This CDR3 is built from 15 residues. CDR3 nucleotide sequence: TGTGCCAGCAGTGAAGCGCAGGATGGCGGGGATGAGCAGTTCTTC. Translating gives CASSEAQDGGDEQFF.

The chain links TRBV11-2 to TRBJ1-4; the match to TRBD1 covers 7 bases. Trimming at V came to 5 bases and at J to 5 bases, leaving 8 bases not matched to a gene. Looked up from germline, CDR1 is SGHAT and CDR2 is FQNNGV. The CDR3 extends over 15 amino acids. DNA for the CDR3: TGTGCCAGCAGCCCCGACAGGGTTCGGAATGAAAAACTGTTTTTT. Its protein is CASSPDRVRNEKLFF.

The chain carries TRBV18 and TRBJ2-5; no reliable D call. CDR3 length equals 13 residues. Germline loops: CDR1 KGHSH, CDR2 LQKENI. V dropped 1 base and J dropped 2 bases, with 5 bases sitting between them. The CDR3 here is CASSPRQQETQYF. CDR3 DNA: TGTGCCAGCTCACCACGACAACAAGAGACCCAGTACTTC.

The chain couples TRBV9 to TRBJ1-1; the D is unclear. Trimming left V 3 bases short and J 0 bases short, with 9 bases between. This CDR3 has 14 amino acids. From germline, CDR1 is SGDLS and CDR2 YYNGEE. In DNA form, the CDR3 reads TGTGCCAGCAGCGGAGTTAGTATGAACACTGAAGCTTTCTTT. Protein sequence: CASSGVSMNTEAFF.

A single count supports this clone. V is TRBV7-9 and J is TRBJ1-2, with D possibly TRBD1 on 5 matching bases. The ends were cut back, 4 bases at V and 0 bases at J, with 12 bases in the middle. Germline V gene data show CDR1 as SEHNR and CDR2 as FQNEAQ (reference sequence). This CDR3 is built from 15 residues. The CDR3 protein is CASSYRTDTNYGYTF. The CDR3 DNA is TGTGCCAGCAGCTACCGGACGGACACTAACTATGGCTACACCTTC.

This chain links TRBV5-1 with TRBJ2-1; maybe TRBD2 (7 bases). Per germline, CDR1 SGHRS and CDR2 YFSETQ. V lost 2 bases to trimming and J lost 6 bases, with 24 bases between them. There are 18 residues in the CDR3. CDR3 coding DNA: TGCGCCAGCAGCTTCGAACCAAGCCGGGGGGCTCTAGTCAATGAGCAGTTCTTC. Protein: CASSFEPSRGALVNEQFF.

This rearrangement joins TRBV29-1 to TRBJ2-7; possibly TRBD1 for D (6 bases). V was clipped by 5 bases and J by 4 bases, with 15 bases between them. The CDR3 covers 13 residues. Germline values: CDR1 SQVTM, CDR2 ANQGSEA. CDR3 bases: TGCAGCGTTCTCCGGGACAACCAATACGAGCAGTACTTC. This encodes CSVLRDNQYEQYF.

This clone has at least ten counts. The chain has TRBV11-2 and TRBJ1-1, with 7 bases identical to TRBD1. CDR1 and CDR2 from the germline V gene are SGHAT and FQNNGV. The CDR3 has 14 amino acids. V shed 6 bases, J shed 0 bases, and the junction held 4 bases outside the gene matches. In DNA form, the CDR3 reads TGTGCCAGCAGACCACAGGGGCTGAACACTGAAGCTTTCTTT. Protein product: CASRPQGLNTEAFF.

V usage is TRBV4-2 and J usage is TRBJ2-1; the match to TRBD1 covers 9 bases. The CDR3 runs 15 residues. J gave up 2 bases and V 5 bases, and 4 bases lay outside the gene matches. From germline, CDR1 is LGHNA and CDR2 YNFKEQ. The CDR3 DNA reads TGTGCCAGCAGCTGGGACAGGGCACCCTACAATGAGCAGTTCTTC. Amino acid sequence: CASSWDRAPYNEQFF.

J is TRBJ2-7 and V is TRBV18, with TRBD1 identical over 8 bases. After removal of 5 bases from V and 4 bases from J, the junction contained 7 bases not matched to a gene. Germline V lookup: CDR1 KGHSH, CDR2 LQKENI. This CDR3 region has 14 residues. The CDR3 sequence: CASSGTGGSYEQYF. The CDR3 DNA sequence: TGTGCCAGCTCAGGCACAGGGGGATCGTACGAGCAGTACTTC.

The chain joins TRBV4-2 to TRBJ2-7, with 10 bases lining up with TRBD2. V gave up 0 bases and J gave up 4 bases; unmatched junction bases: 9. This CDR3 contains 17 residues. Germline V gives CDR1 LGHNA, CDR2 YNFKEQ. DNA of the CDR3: TGTGCCAGCAGCCAAGAAATAAGGACTAGCGGAGGTTACGAGCAGTACTTC. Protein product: CASSQEIRTSGGYEQYF.

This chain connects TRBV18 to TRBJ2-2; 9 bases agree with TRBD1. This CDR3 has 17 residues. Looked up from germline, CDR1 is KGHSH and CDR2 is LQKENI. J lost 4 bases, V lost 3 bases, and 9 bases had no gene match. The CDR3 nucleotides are TGTGCCAGCTCACCGAGCCTACAGGGGGCGACCACCGGGGAGCTGTTTTTT. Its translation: CASSPSLQGATTGELFF.

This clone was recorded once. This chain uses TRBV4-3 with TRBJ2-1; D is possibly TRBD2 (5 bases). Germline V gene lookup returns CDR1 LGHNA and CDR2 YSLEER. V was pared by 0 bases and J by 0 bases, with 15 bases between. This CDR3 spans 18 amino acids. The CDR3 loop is CASSQERSRASSYNEQFF. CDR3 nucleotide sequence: TGCGCCAGCAGCCAAGAGAGGTCGCGGGCTAGCTCCTACAATGAGCAGTTCTTC.

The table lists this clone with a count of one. The CDR3 region is CASSLSRDTGIGQFF. CDR3 bases: TGTGCCAGCAGCTTAAGCAGGGACACCGGAATAGGGCAGTTCTTC. The rearrangement uses TRBV7-2 and TRBJ2-1; D perhaps matches TRBD1 (6 bases). Germline CDR1 reads SGHTA; CDR2 reads FQGNSA. Trimming stripped 2 bases from V and 12 bases from J, with 20 bases between. The CDR3 contains 15 residues.

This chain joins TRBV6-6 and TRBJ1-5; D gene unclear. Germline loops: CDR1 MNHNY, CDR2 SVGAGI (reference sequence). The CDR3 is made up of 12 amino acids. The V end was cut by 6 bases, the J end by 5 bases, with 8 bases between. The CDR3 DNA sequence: TGTGCCAGCAGGGTGCGGGATCAGCCCCAGCATTTT. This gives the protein CASRVRDQPQHF.

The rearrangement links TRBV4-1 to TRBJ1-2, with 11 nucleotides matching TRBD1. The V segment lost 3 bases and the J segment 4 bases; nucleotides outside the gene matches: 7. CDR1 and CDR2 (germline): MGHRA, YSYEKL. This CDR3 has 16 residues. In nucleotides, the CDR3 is TGCGCCAGCAGCCACAAGGACAGGGGGCTTGTCTATGGCTACACCTTC. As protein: CASSHKDRGLVYGYTF.